This T cell receptor beta chain was recorded in a study of T cells after yellow fever vaccination. The germline V gene has CDR1 DFQATT and CDR2 SNEGSKA (reference sequence). This CDR3 spans 16 amino acids. Trimming removed 3 bases from V and 2 bases from J; junction bases left unmatched: 6. From the 5' RACE reads, TCRdb called clonotypes with MiXCR, one entry per CDR3 protein. This table has 140,000 to 150,000 distinct CDR3 sequences, under 8% appearing once. In its sample, this clonotype was seen many times. The TCR sequence derives from a man aged 30 to 39 who received the YFV17D yellow fever vaccine. The sample consisted of CD4+ T cells sorted from PBMCs, taken 10 days after the yellow fever booster vaccination. The V and J genes are TRBV20-1 and TRBJ2-7; 14 nucleotides align to TRBD2. Here the CDR3 DNA reads TGCAGTGCTAGTCGAGGACTAGCGGGAGGCGCCTACGAGCAGTACTTC. It codes for CSASRGLAGGAYEQYF.